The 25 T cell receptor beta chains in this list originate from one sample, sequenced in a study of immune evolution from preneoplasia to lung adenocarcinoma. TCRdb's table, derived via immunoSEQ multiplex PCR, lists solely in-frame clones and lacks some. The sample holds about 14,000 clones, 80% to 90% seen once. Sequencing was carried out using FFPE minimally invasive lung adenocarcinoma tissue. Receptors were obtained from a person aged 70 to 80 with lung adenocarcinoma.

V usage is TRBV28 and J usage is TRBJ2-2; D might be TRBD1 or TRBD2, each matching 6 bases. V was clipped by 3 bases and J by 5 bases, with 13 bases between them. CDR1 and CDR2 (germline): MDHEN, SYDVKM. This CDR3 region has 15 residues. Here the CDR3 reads CASSFNTGRTGELFF. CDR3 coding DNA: TGTGCCAGCAGTTTCAATACAGGGAGGACCGGGGAGCTGTTTTTT.

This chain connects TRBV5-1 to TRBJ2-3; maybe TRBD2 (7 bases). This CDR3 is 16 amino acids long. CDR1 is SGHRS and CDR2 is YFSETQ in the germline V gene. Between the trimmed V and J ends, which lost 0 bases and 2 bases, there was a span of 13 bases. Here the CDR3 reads CASSLARGAPTDTQYF. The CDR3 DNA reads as TGCGCCAGCAGCTTGGCTCGGGGGGCACCCACAGATACGCAGTATTTT.

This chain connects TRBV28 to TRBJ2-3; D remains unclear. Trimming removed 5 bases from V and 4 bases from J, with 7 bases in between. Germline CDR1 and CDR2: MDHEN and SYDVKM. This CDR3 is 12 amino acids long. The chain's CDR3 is CASSLRSDTQYF. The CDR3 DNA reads TGTGCCAGCAGTCTCCGATCAGATACGCAGTATTTT.

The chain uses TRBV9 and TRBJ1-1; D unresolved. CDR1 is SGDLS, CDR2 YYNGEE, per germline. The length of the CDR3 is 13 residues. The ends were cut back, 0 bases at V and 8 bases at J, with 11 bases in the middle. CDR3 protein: CASSVAVGSEAFF. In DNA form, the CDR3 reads TGTGCCAGCAGCGTAGCAGTGGGGAGCGAAGCTTTCTTT.

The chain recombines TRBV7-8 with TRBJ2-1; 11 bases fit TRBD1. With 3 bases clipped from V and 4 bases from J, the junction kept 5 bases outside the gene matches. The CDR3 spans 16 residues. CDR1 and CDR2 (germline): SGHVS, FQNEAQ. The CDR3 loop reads CASSFFGQGAYNEQFF. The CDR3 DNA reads TGTGCCAGCAGCTTCTTCGGACAGGGGGCTTACAATGAGCAGTTCTTC.

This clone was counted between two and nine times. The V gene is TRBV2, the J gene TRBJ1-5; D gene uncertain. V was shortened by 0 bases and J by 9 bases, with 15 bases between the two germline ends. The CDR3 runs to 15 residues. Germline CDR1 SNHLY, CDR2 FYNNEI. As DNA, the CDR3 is TGTGCCAGCAGTGAAGCCCGCGGAGGGCCGGGGCCCCAGCATTTT. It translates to CASSEARGGPGPQHF.

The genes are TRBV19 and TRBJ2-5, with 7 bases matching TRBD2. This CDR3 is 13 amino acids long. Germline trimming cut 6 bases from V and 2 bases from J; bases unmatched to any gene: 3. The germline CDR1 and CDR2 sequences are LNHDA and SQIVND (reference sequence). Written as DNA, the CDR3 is TGTGCCAGTAGCGGCGGGAGACAAGAGACCCAGTACTTC. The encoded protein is CASSGGRQETQYF. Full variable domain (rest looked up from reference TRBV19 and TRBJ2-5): DGGITQSPKYLFRKEGQNVTLSCEQNLNHDAMYWYRQDPGQGLRLIYYSQIVNDFQKGDIAEGYSVSREKKESFPLTVTSAQKNPTAFYLCASSGGRQETQYFGPGTRLLVL.

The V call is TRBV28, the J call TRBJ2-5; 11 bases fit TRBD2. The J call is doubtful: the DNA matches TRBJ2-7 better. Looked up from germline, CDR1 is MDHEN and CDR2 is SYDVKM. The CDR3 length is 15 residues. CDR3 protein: CASSPHLAGGPEQYF. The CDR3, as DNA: TGTGCCAGCAGTCCCCACCTAGCGGGAGGACCCGAGCAGTACTTC.

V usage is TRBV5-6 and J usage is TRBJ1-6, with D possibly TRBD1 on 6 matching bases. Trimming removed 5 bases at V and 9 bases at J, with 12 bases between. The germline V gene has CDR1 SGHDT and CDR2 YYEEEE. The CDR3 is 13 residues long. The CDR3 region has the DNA TGTGCCAGCAGACGGGACACGGGTTCACCCCTCCACTTT. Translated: CASRRDTGSPLHF.

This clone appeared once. For the CDR3, the DNA is TGTGCCAGCTCACCAGGACACCAAAACTATGGCTACACCTTC. Protein product: CASSPGHQNYGYTF. The chain joins TRBV18 to TRBJ1-2; D possibly corresponds to TRBD1 (5 bases). Trimming left V 2 bases short and J 2 bases short, with 9 bases between. CDR1 is KGHSH, CDR2 LQKENI, per germline. This CDR3 is built from 14 residues.

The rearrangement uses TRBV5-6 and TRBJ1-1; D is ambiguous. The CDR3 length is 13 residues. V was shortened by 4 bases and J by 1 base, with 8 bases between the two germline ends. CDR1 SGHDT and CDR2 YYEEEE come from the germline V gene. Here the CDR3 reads CASSVFRNTEAFF. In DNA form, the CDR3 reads TGTGCCAGCAGCGTCTTCAGGAACACTGAAGCTTTCTTT. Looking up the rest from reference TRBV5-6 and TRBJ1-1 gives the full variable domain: DAGVTQSPTHLIKTRGQQVTLRCSPKSGHDTVSWYQQALGQGPQFIFQYYEEEERQRGNFPDRFSGHQFPNYSSELNVNALLLGDSALYLCASSVFRNTEAFFGQGTRLTVV.

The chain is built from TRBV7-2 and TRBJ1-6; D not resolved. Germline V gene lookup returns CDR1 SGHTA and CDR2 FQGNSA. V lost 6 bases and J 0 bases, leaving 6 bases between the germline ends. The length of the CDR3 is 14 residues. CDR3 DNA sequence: TGTGCCAGCAGTCAGAGCTCCTATAATTCACCCCTCCACTTT. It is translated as CASSQSSYNSPLHF. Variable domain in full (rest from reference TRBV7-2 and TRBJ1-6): GAGVSQSPSNKVTEKGKDVELRCDPISGHTALYWYRQSLGQGLEFLIYFQGNSAPDKSGLPSDRFSAERTGGSVSTLTIQRTQQEDSAVYLCASSQSSYNSPLHFGNGTRLTVT.

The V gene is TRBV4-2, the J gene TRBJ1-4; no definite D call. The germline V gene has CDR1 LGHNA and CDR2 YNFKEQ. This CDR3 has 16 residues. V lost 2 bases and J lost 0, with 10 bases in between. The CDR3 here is CASSQSPVATNEKLFF. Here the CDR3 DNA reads TGTGCCAGCAGCCAATCGCCAGTTGCAACTAATGAAAAACTGTTTTTT.

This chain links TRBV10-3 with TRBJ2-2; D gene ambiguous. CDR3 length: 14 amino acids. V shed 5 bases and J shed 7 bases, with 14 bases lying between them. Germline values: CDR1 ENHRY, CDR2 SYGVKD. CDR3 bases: TGTGCCATCAGTAGTAGCAGTATGGGCGGGGAGCTGTTTTTT. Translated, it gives CAISSSSMGGELFF.

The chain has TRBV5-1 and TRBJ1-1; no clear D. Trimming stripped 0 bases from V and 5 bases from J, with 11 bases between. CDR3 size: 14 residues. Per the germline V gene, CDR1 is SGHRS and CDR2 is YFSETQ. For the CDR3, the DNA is TGCGCCAGCAGCTTGGCTCTGGCGGGGACTGAAGCTTTCTTT. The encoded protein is CASSLALAGTEAFF.

The CDR3 bases are TGTGCCAGCAGGAGACAGGGGGCGAACACTGAAGCTTTCTTT. Its translation: CASRRQGANTEAFF. The chain recombines TRBV25-1 with TRBJ1-1; 10 bases line up with TRBD1. This CDR3 has 14 amino acids. Trimming took 6 bases from V and 1 from J; bases not matched to a gene: 2. Germline-derived CDR1 and CDR2 are MGHDK and SYGVNS.

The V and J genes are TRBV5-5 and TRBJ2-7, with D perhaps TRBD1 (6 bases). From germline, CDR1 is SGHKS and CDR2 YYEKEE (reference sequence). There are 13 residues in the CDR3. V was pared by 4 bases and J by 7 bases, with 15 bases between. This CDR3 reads CASSASGAREQYF. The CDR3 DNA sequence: TGTGCCAGCAGCGCCTCAGGGGCGAGGGAGCAGTACTTC.

This CDR3 is CASSWNSGTGNQPQHF. The CDR3 DNA is TGTGCCAGCAGTTGGAATTCCGGGACAGGGAATCAGCCCCAGCATTTT. The V and J genes are TRBV28 and TRBJ1-5; TRBD1 aligns across 9 bases. CDR3 length: 16 residues. The germline V gene encodes CDR1 MDHEN and CDR2 SYDVKM. The V gene end was trimmed by 4 bases and the J gene end by 4 bases; junction bases not matched to a gene: 8.

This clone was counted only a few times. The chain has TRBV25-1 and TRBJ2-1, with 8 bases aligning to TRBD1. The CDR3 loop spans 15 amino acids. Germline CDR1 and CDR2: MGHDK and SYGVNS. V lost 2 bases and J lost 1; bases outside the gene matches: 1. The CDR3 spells CASSETGGSYNEQFF. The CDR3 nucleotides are TGTGCCAGCAGTGAAACAGGGGGATCCTACAATGAGCAGTTCTTC.

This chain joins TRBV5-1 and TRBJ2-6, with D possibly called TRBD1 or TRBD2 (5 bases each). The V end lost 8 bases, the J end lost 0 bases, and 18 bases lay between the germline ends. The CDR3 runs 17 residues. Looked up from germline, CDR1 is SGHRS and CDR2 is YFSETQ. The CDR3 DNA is TGCGCCAGTCCGGGACCCACCTTCTCCTCTGGGGCCAACGTCCTGACTTTC. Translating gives CASPGPTFSSGANVLTF.

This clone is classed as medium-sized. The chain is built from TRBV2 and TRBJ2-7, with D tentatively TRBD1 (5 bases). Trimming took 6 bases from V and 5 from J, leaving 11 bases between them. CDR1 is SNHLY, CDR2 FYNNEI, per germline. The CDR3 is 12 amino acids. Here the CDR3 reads CASRTASHEQYF. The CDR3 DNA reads TGTGCCAGCAGGACAGCATCCCACGAGCAGTACTTC.

The CDR3 loop reads CASSTRIAPYNEQFF. CDR3 nucleotide sequence: TGTGCCAGCAGCACCCGTATAGCGCCCTACAATGAGCAGTTCTTC. This chain connects TRBV9 to TRBJ2-1; tentatively, D is TRBD2 (5 bases). Germline lookup yields CDR1 SGDLS and CDR2 YYNGEE. The CDR3 totals 15 residues. Trimming took off 4 bases at V and 2 bases at J, with 13 bases between the two ends.

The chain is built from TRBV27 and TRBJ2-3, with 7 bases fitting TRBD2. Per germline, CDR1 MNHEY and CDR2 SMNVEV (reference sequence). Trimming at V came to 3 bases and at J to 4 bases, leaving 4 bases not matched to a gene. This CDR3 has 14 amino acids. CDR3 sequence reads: CASSLREPADTQYF. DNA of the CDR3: TGTGCCAGCAGTTTGCGGGAGCCCGCAGATACGCAGTATTTT.

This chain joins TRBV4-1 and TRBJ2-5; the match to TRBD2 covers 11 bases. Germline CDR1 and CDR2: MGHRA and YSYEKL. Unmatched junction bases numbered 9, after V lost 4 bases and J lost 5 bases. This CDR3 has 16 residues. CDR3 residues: CASSPYSGGASETQYF. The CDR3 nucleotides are TGCGCCAGCAGCCCGTATAGCGGGGGGGCTTCCGAGACCCAGTACTTC.

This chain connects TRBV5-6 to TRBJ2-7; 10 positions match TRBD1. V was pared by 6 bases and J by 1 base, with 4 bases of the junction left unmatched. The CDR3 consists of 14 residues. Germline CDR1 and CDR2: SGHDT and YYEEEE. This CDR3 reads CASTWTGGSYEQYF. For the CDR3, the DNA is TGTGCCAGCACCTGGACAGGGGGATCCTACGAGCAGTACTTC. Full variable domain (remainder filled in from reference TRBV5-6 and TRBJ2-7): DAGVTQSPTHLIKTRGQQVTLRCSPKSGHDTVSWYQQALGQGPQFIFQYYEEEERQRGNFPDRFSGHQFPNYSSELNVNALLLGDSALYLCASTWTGGSYEQYFGPGTRLTVT.